This TCR beta chain was identified during a study of Graves' ophthalmopathy and Graves' hyperthyroidism. Study-wide results and limits: From stable hyperthyroidism, ophthalmopathy was separated by a 13-signature model with 85% to 90% sensitivity and more than 75% specificity.

RNA transcripts provided the template for amplifying TCR beta CDR3 regions. The workflow started with a first-round RT-PCR run with HTBI primers and then moved on to a second-round multiplex PCR. A single record per CDR3 protein comes from TCRdb applying MiXCR to the multiplex PCR reads. Altogether about 740,000 distinct CDR3 sequences are present, roughly two fifths being singletons, with the ten largest covering roughly 45%. Out of 9.5 to 10 ml of fresh peripheral blood, PBMCs were obtained. In regard to this clonotype: Its antigen is currently unknown.

V dropped 6 bases and J dropped 1; count of bases not matched to a gene: 9. This CDR3 is 15 amino acids long. CDR1 MNHNY and CDR2 SVGAGI come from the germline V gene (reference sequence). The V call is TRBV6-6, the J call TRBJ2-7; 7 bases map to TRBD1. Sequences were obtained from peripheral blood. The receptor was isolated from an adult man with Graves' ophthalmopathy. The CDR3 reads CASSPGQDRSYEQYF. CDR3 coding DNA: TGTGCCAGCAGCCCCGGACAGGATAGATCCTACGAGCAGTACTTC.